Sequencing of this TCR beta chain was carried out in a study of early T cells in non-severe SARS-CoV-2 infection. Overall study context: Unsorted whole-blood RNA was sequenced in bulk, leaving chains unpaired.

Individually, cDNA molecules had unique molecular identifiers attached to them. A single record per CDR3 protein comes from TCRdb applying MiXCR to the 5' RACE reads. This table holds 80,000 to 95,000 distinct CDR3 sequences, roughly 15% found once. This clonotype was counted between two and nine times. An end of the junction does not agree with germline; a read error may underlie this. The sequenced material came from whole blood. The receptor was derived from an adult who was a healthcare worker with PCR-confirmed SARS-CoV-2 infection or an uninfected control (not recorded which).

The CDR3 reads CASSLAPDRASDTQYF. The CDR3 nucleotides read TGTGCTAGCAGCTTAGCTCCGGACAGGGCATCGGATACGCAGTATTTT. The chain recombines TRBV7-7 with TRBJ2-3; 8 bases fit TRBD1. The CDR3 has 16 amino acids. Germline V gives CDR1 SSHAT, CDR2 FNYEAQ (reference sequence).